Each of the 27 T cell receptor beta chains below was sequenced from the same sample in a study of neurological immune-mediated disorders. TCRdb reprocessed the 5' RACE reads via MiXCR and lists one record per CDR3 protein. The data contain 28,000 or so distinct CDR3 sequences, more than 20% of them singletons. Sequencing used PBMCs. These TCRs come from a woman aged 60-75 years in good health.

To note about this clonotype: The limits of the CDR3 on the DNA are not certain, so only TCRdb's listed CDR3 is given. The gene calls are TRBV7-2 and TRBJ2-2; the D call in the table, TRBD1, was not verified against the DNA. Germline V lookup: CDR1 SGHTA, CDR2 FQGNSA. The CDR3 spans 14 residues, counting both ends. CDR3 amino acids: CASSKQGGAGSCFF.

This clonotype has at least ten counts. The CDR3 nucleotides read TGTGCCATCAGTGAGGAGAACACAGATACGCAGTATTTT. Its protein is CAISEENTDTQYF. The rearrangement joins TRBV10-3 to TRBJ2-3; D remains ambiguous. The V gene's germline CDR1 is ENHRY and CDR2 SYGVKD. Trimming shortened V by 2 bases and J by 2 bases, and 5 bases separated the two germline ends. This CDR3 is 13 amino acids long.

This clonotype was seen many times. The CDR3, as DNA: TGTGCCAGCAGGGAAAGCTCCTACAATGAGCAGTTCTTC. It codes for CASRESSYNEQFF. The chain couples TRBV28 to TRBJ2-1; no firm D call. Trimming took 6 bases from V and 0 from J, leaving 6 bases between them. Germline V gene lookup returns CDR1 MDHEN and CDR2 SYDVKM. CDR3 length: 13 residues.

This clonotype came up many times. V usage is TRBV5-6 and J usage is TRBJ2-7; the D is unclear. The CDR3 length is 16 residues. V was clipped by 4 bases and J by 1 base, with 18 bases between them. The germline gives CDR1 SGHDT, CDR2 YYEEEE. The CDR3: CASSPRFGLRSYEQYF. The CDR3, as DNA: TGTGCCAGCAGCCCACGATTCGGTCTCAGGTCCTACGAGCAGTACTTC.

This clonotype is judged medium-sized. The V gene is TRBV10-3, the J gene TRBJ2-1; D is possibly TRBD1 or TRBD2 (7 bases each). CDR3 length: 15 amino acids. V dropped 3 bases and J dropped 9 bases, with 18 bases sitting between them. Germline V CDR1 and CDR2: ENHRY, SYGVKD. The CDR3 region has the DNA TGTGCCATCAGTGACCAAGGGAGGGGGCAAGTTGAGCAGTTCTTC. This codes for CAISDQGRGQVEQFF.

The sample holds many counts of this clonotype. V and J are TRBV5-1 and TRBJ1-3, with TRBD1 as a possible D gene (5 bases). Germline CDR1 is SGHRS and CDR2 is YFSETQ. V lost 4 bases and J lost 0, with 17 bases in between. The CDR3 is 17 residues long. CDR3 amino acids: CASSPRGDSSSGNTIYF. CDR3 DNA sequence: TGCGCCAGCAGCCCCCGGGGGGACTCAAGCTCTGGAAACACCATATATTTT.

This clonotype was observed many times. V is TRBV7-2 and J is TRBJ2-2; D uncertain. Trimming pared 5 bases from V and 3 bases from J, leaving 4 bases between. This CDR3 spans 12 amino acids. Germline V gene sequence: CDR1 SGHTA, CDR2 FQGNSA. The CDR3 region has the DNA TGTGCCAGCAGCACGCACACCGGGGAGCTGTTTTTT. As protein: CASSTHTGELFF. Drawing the rest from reference TRBV7-2 and TRBJ2-2, the complete variable domain is GAGVSQSPSNKVTEKGKDVELRCDPISGHTALYWYRQSLGQGLEFLIYFQGNSAPDKSGLPSDRFSAERTGGSVSTLTIQRTQQEDSAVYLCASSTHTGELFFGEGSRLTVL.

This clonotype was detected many times. The CDR3 loop reads CASSDGAMNTEAFF. The CDR3 DNA is TGCGCCAGCAGCGATGGGGCGATGAACACTGAAGCTTTCTTT. The gene calls are TRBV5-1 and TRBJ1-1, with a possible D match to TRBD1 (5 bases). Per germline, CDR1 SGHRS and CDR2 YFSETQ. This CDR3 contains 14 residues. V lost 4 bases and J 0 bases, leaving 10 bases between the germline ends. The full variable domain, in which reference TRBV5-1 and TRBJ1-1 provide the parts outside the CDR3, is KAGVTQTPRYLIKTRGQQVTLSCSPISGHRSVSWYQQTPGQGLQFLFEYFSETQRNKGNFPGRFSGRQFSNSRSEMNVSTLELGDSALYLCASSDGAMNTEAFFGQGTRLTVV.

This clonotype has more than one count but fewer than ten. The junction and the germline gene differ at one end; a read error may be behind it. This sequence joins TRBV5-6 and TRBJ2-1, with D unclear. Germline CDR1 and CDR2: SGHDT and YYEEEE. The CDR3 has 13 residues. CDR3 amino acids: CASSFEFYHEQFF. For the CDR3, the DNA is TGTGCCAGCAGCTTCGAGTTCTACCATGAGCAGTTCTTC.

At least ten counts were recorded for this clonotype. The genes are TRBV5-5 and TRBJ2-7; D not resolved. V dropped 1 base and J dropped 3 bases, with 2 bases sitting between them. The CDR3 is 11 residues long. Germline CDR1 reads SGHKS; CDR2 reads YYEKEE (reference sequence). CDR3 loop: CASSLFYEQYF. In DNA form, the CDR3 reads TGTGCCAGCAGCTTGTTCTACGAGCAGTACTTC. The whole variable domain, filled in from reference TRBV5-5 and TRBJ2-7, reads DAGVTQSPTHLIKTRGQQVTLRCSPISGHKSVSWYQQVLGQGPQFIFQYYEKEERGRGNFPDRFSARQFPNYSSELNVNALLLGDSALYLCASSLFYEQYFGPGTRLTVT.

This clonotype was detected many times. The chain uses TRBV5-1 and TRBJ2-1; tentatively, D is TRBD1 (6 bases). The CDR3 totals 14 residues. V dropped 8 bases and J dropped 7 bases, with 19 bases sitting between them. Germline CDR1 reads SGHRS; CDR2 reads YFSETQ. CDR3 protein: CASHETGIFNEQFF. As DNA, the CDR3 is TGCGCCAGTCATGAGACAGGCATCTTTAATGAGCAGTTCTTC.

This clonotype was detected many times. This chain joins TRBV5-1 and TRBJ1-2, with 10 bases that match TRBD1. The CDR3 is made up of 15 amino acids. Per the germline V gene, CDR1 is SGHRS and CDR2 is YFSETQ. V trimming: 0 bases; J trimming: 7 bases; junction bases outside the gene matches: 6. The CDR3 loop is CASSLVPRQGAGYTF. DNA of the CDR3: TGCGCCAGCAGCTTGGTCCCCCGACAGGGGGCTGGCTACACCTTC.

The chain links TRBV19 to TRBJ2-5; D remains unclear. CDR1 and CDR2 (germline): LNHDA, SQIVND (reference sequence). The CDR3 contains 12 residues. V was pared by 6 bases and J by 4 bases, with 9 bases between. CDR3 sequence: CASRRPGETQYF. Here the CDR3 DNA reads TGTGCCAGTAGGAGACCGGGAGAGACCCAGTACTTC.

This clonotype was seen at least ten times. The chain uses TRBV5-1 and TRBJ2-5; 7 bases are shared with TRBD1. CDR1 SGHRS and CDR2 YFSETQ come from the germline V gene. The CDR3 spans 12 residues. V lost 8 bases and J lost 5; bases outside the gene matches: 6. CDR3 sequence (DNA): TGCGCCAGGACCGGGACAGAGGAGACCCAGTACTTC. It specifies CARTGTEETQYF. The full variable domain, in which reference TRBV5-1 and TRBJ2-5 provide the parts outside the CDR3, is KAGVTQTPRYLIKTRGQQVTLSCSPISGHRSVSWYQQTPGQGLQFLFEYFSETQRNKGNFPGRFSGRQFSNSRSEMNVSTLELGDSALYLCARTGTEETQYFGPGTRLLVL.

This clonotype was counted many times. The chain recombines TRBV6-2 or TRBV6-3 with TRBJ2-3; D not resolved. This CDR3 is built from 11 residues. V dropped 10 bases and J dropped 4 bases, with 9 bases sitting between them. Germline V gives CDR1 MNHEY, CDR2 SVGEGT. The CDR3 protein is CATSRADTQYF. CDR3 coding DNA: TGTGCCACCTCCCGTGCAGATACGCAGTATTTT.

The chain carries TRBV5-4 and TRBJ2-5, with a weak D call TRBD2 (5 bases). Trimming removed 5 bases from V and 5 bases from J, with 13 bases in between. Per the germline V gene, CDR1 is SGHNT and CDR2 is YYREEE (reference sequence). The CDR3 is 13 amino acids. CDR3 region: CASRARGWETQYF. The CDR3 DNA is TGTGCCAGCAGGGCCCGGGGTTGGGAGACCCAGTACTTC.

This clonotype showed up many times. The V gene is TRBV4-3, the J gene TRBJ1-3; no firm D call. Germline loops: CDR1 LGHNA, CDR2 YSLEER. V lost 0 bases and J lost 3, with 9 bases in between. The CDR3 spans 15 residues. DNA of the CDR3: TGCGCCAGCAGCCAAGATACAGAAAGTGGAAACACCATATATTTT. Translated: CASSQDTESGNTIYF.

This clonotype came up many times. V is TRBV4-3 and J is TRBJ2-2, with 7 bases matching TRBD1. The germline V gene has CDR1 LGHNA and CDR2 YSLEER. Losses at the gene ends were 4 bases for V and 6 bases for J; bases not matched to a gene: 2. CDR3 length: 13 residues. The CDR3 loop reads CASSPTGPGELFF. The CDR3 DNA reads TGCGCCAGCAGCCCGACAGGGCCCGGGGAGCTGTTTTTT.

Within the sample, this clonotype is medium-sized (0.01 to 0.1%). This chain joins TRBV14 and TRBJ2-3; D not certain. Germline V gene sequence: CDR1 SGHDN, CDR2 FVKESK. The germline V and J ends were trimmed by 6 bases and 6 bases, with 13 bases remaining between them. The CDR3 totals 13 residues. The CDR3 spells CASSSTEMDTQYF. Written as DNA, the CDR3 is TGTGCCAGCAGTTCTACAGAGATGGATACGCAGTATTTT.

This clonotype came up many times. The chain is built from TRBV5-8 and TRBJ1-1, with a tentative D call TRBD1 (5 bases). In germline, CDR1 is SGHTS, CDR2 YDEGEE. V was cut by 9 bases and J by 5 bases, with 17 bases left in between. The CDR3 has 13 amino acids. This chain's CDR3 is CATYLTEGTEAFF. In nucleotides, the CDR3 is TGTGCCACCTATTTGACAGAGGGAACTGAAGCTTTCTTT.

This clonotype was observed many times. Because it lacks the conserved phenylalanine or tryptophan at the end, this CDR3 is likely a read error. No DNA is shown, since the ends of the CDR3 on it are uncertain; the CDR3 is the one TCRdb lists. The chain recombines TRBV3-1 with TRBJ1-1. The germline V gene encodes CDR1 LGHDT and CDR2 YNNKEL (reference sequence). The CDR3 length is 14 residues, termini included. CDR3 region: CASSQDLDTQSRFI.

This clonotype was seen repeatedly, ten times or more. This sequence joins TRBV5-1 and TRBJ1-1; D is perhaps TRBD1 (5 bases). With 0 bases removed from V and 1 base from J, the gap between germline ends came to 19 bases. CDR3 length: 18 residues. Germline assignment: CDR1 SGHRS and CDR2 YFSETQ. CDR3 loop: CASSLAMAGHGENTEAFF. CDR3 nucleotides: TGCGCCAGCAGCTTGGCCATGGCAGGGCATGGGGAGAACACTGAAGCTTTCTTT.

This clonotype was detected many times. The chain combines TRBV3-1 with TRBJ2-7, with 7 bases identical to TRBD2. The trim removed 4 bases at V and 10 bases at J, leaving 4 bases unmatched. There are 11 residues in the CDR3. The germline V gene has CDR1 LGHDT and CDR2 YNNKEL (reference sequence). The CDR3 loop reads CASSPGGNQYF. CDR3 DNA: TGTGCCAGCAGCCCCGGGGGGAATCAGTACTTC.

This clonotype was seen many times. The rearrangement links TRBV25-1 to TRBJ2-5; perhaps TRBD1 as D (6 bases). The CDR3 contains 16 residues. Germline V lookup: CDR1 MGHDK, CDR2 SYGVNS. The V and J ends lost 1 base and 1 base respectively, with 13 bases between them. In DNA form, the CDR3 reads TGTGCCAGCAGTGAATTTGAGAGGGGGACCCAAGAGACCCAGTACTTC. Translating it yields CASSEFERGTQETQYF.

Many counts were recorded for this clonotype. This chain connects TRBV2 to TRBJ1-2, with a possible D match to TRBD1 (6 bases). Trimming removed 6 bases from V and 5 bases from J, with 10 bases in between. Germline V lookup: CDR1 SNHLY, CDR2 FYNNEI. The CDR3 sequence is 12 residues long. CDR3 bases: TGTGCCAGCAGAGACAGGAATTATGGCTACACCTTC. It is translated as CASRDRNYGYTF.

There are many counts of this clonotype. CDR3 sequence reads: CATSAGGATNEKLFF. CDR3 nucleotides: TGTGCCACCAGTGCAGGGGGTGCAACTAATGAAAAACTGTTTTTT. The chain joins TRBV24-1 to TRBJ1-4, with TRBD1 matching 7 bases. Germline lookup yields CDR1 KGHDR and CDR2 SFDVKD. This CDR3 comprises 15 residues. Trimming took 5 bases from V and 0 from J; bases not matched to a gene: 2.

This clonotype has a count of ten or more. This chain uses TRBV6-2 or TRBV6-3 with TRBJ2-5, with TRBD2 matching over 10 bases. Losses at the gene ends were 0 bases for V and 5 bases for J; bases not matched to a gene: 3. The length of the CDR3 is 15 residues. Germline CDR1 MNHEY, CDR2 SVGEGT. Here the CDR3 reads CASSYSSGRGETQYF. Written as DNA, the CDR3 is TGTGCCAGCAGTTACTCAAGCGGGAGGGGTGAGACCCAGTACTTC.